The subject of this entry is one T cell receptor (beta chain). Its antigen is as yet unknown. The data were taken from a study of OX40 agonist ivuxolimab in advanced cancers. The wider study: A male proportion of about 84% was recorded, with mean age approximately 64 years and range about 20 to 90. Partial responses were observed in three patients, of whom one had hepatocellular carcinoma and two had cutaneous melanoma. Study-level points and caveats: Average numbers of expanded clones were greater in CD8+ T cells than in CD4+.

Per the germline V gene, CDR1 is MNHNS and CDR2 is SASEGT. Trimming cost V 0 bases and J 6 bases, with 10 bases left between them. The CDR3 consists of 14 residues. Researchers took blood at baseline, on cycle 4 day 1, and on cycle 7 day 1. The repertoire was sequenced with immunoSEQ multiplex PCR; TCRdb's copy has only in-frame clones and lacks some. The repertoire has tens of thousands of clones, around 89% of them found once; the top ten carry approximately 0.51%. The source is an adult with an advanced solid tumor such as melanoma, head and neck, liver or kidney cancer. The sample here was CD4+ or CD8+ T cells sorted from blood, taken in a trial of the OX40 agonist ivuxolimab. The gene calls are TRBV6-1 and TRBJ2-3; either TRBD1 or TRBD2 may fit D (5 bases each). The CDR3 reads CASSEAGRADTQYF. The DNA of the CDR3 is TGTGCCAGCAGTGAAGCGGGGCGGGCGGATACGCAGTATTTT.